This T cell receptor (beta chain) stems from a study of regulatory T cells in long-lasting Graves disease. This clonotype came up many times. Its cognate antigen is unknown. Time point reported: newly diagnosed GD, antithyroid drugs for less than 3 months. PBMC RNA served as the TCR library source. Whole-study results and caveats: Persistent Graves' cases showed lower TCR diversity than newly diagnosed cases.

With 5 bases removed from V and 7 bases from J, the gap between germline ends came to 16 bases. CDR1 is SGHTA and CDR2 is FQGNSA in the germline V gene. This CDR3 is built from 14 residues. Arm-PCR of CDR3 regions and iRepertoire HTBI primers were used to build TCR beta libraries. From the multiplex PCR reads, TCRdb called clonotypes with MiXCR, one entry per CDR3 protein. Of roughly 440,000 distinct CDR3 sequences listed, 16% were seen once; the top ten hold 20% to 25%. The same data also contributed to another study, on T cells in Graves' hyperthyroidism and ophthalmopathy. As that report states: Blood also showed most of the thyroid clonotypes that were expanded above 0.001.

Here the sequenced sample was peripheral blood mononuclear cells (PBMCs), taken at new diagnosis, from a patient treated with antithyroid drugs. This receptor was identified in a woman aged 18-29 years with Graves disease. The chain recombines TRBV7-2 with TRBJ2-3; D is ambiguous. The CDR3 DNA reads as TGTGCCAGCAGCCCACTAATCCGGGCTTATACGCAGTATTTT. Its translation is CASSPLIRAYTQYF.